What follows are 8 T cell receptor beta chains derived from one specimen sequenced in a study of T cells expressing NK-cell markers. TCRdb reprocessed the 5' RACE reads and keeps a single row for each CDR3 protein, giving no DNA. Its clone listing holds some 390,000 distinct CDR3 sequences. Sample: blood T cells: a sorted CD56 or NKG2C T cell subset, CD4+ or CD8+ T cells, or bulk PBMC T cells (not recorded which). The receptors here all came from a woman in her forties or fifties in good health.

The V and J genes are TRBV20-1 and TRBJ2-6; absent DNA, TCRdb's TRBD1 call cannot be checked. This CDR3 comprises 16 residues. Per the germline V gene, CDR1 is DFQATT and CDR2 is SNEGSKA (reference sequence). CDR3 amino acids: CSARITGSSGANVLTF.

The chain uses TRBV2 and TRBJ1-5. Germline lookup yields CDR1 SNHLY and CDR2 FYNNEI. The CDR3 consists of 13 residues. The CDR3 region is CASTVTFNQPQHF.

The chain uses TRBV19 and TRBJ2-5; TCRdb picks TRBD1, but there is no DNA to check that call. This CDR3 is 16 amino acids long. The germline CDR1 and CDR2 sequences are LNHDA and SQIVND (reference sequence). Here the CDR3 reads CASRQPGRITRKTQYF.

This rearrangement joins TRBV5-1 to TRBJ2-5; TCRdb designates TRBD1, a call that cannot be tested without DNA. From germline, CDR1 is SGHRS and CDR2 YFSETQ. The CDR3 totals 15 residues. The CDR3 reads CASSLSRQARETQYF.

The chain couples TRBV29-1 to TRBJ2-1; as DNA is missing, the TRBD1 call by TCRdb cannot be tested. The CDR3 contains 12 residues. Germline V lookup: CDR1 SQVTM, CDR2 ANQGSEA. The CDR3 loop reads CSPTDSGGEQFF.

The chain joins TRBV12-3 or TRBV12-4 to TRBJ2-1; TCRdb calls TRBD1, which cannot be checked without DNA. This CDR3 has 15 residues. CDR3 amino acids: CASSSPPSSGVEQFF.

The chain has TRBV6-4 and TRBJ1-1. CDR3 length: 14 amino acids. Germline lookup yields CDR1 MRHNA and CDR2 SNTAGT. The CDR3: CASRDSDRNTEAFF.

The chain employs TRBV3-1 and TRBJ2-5. Germline lookup yields CDR1 LGHDT and CDR2 YNNKEL (reference sequence). This CDR3 comprises 16 residues. CDR3 amino acids: CASSDESATSQETQYF.